A selection of T cell receptor beta chains follows, all from one sample in a study of T cells in Graves' hyperthyroidism and ophthalmopathy. TCRdb fed the multiplex PCR reads into MiXCR, producing one record per CDR3 protein. The sample has 700,000 to 950,000 distinct CDR3 sequences; roughly a third are singletons. The sample taken for sequencing was blood. The receptors stem from a woman between 35 and 50 years old with Graves' hyperthyroidism. Both conserved end residues are part of each CDR3. The D gene is left open where the match is weak. A clone size is listed for some rows: how often the clone was seen (once, few, many), or a class if it is expanded.

many	TRBD2	TRBV20-1	TRBJ2-5	CSGRAGQETQYF	TGCAGCGGGAGGGCGGGACAAGAGACCCAGTACTTC
many	TRBD1	TRBV7-2	TRBJ1-5	CASSPRDRGNQHF	TGTGCCAGCAGCCCGAGGGACAGGGGAAACCAGCATTTT
many	.	TRBV5-1	TRBJ1-1	CASSYGTGGTEAFF	TGCGCCAGCAGCTACGGGACGGGGGGAACTGAAGCTTTCTTT
once	TRBD1	TRBV7-9	TRBJ2-7	CASRSGQHTHEQYF	TGTGCCAGCAGGTCGGGACAGCATACCCACGAGCAGTACTTC
many	.	TRBV19	TRBJ1-2	CASSMQELYGYTF	TGTGCCAGTAGTATGCAGGAACTCTATGGCTACACCTTC
.	.	TRBV20-1	TRBJ1-1	CSASNGLDTEAFF	TGCAGTGCTAGTAACGGGCTTGATACTGAAGCTTTCTTT
.	.	TRBV19	TRBJ2-5	CASSDATETEETQYF	TGTGCCAGTAGCGATGCGACGGAGACAGAAGAGACCCAGTACTTC
.	TRBD1	TRBV4-3	TRBJ1-4	CASSHGDRDNEKLFF	TGCGCCAGCAGCCATGGGGACAGGGACAATGAAAAACTGTTTTTT
many	TRBD1	TRBV6-5	TRBJ1-2	CASSEDRSYGYTF	TGTGCCAGCAGTGAGGACAGGTCTTATGGCTACACCTTC
.	.	TRBV6-5	TRBJ2-2	CASSYSSGIEDTGELFF	TGTGCCAGCAGTTACTCATCGGGGATCGAGGACACCGGGGAGCTGTTTTTT
.	.	TRBV6-5	TRBJ2-5	CASSHLYSTQETQYF	TGTGCCAGCAGCCACCTATATTCCACTCAAGAGACCCAGTACTTC
.	.	TRBV4-3	TRBJ2-7	CASSQVDGSSYEQYF	TGCGCCAGCAGCCAAGTCGACGGGAGCTCCTACGAGCAGTACTTC
many	.	TRBV19	TRBJ1-1	CASSIGGRNTEAFF	TGTGCCAGTAGTATCGGAGGACGGAACACTGAAGCTTTCTTT
many	TRBD1	TRBV10-1	TRBJ2-2	CASSVGTGTGELFF	TGTGCCAGCAGCGTAGGGACAGGTACCGGGGAGCTGTTTTTT
few	.	TRBV19	TRBJ1-2	CASSPLRTENYGYTF	TGTGCCAGTAGTCCGTTGAGGACAGAAAACTATGGCTACACCTTC
.	.	TRBV7-4	TRBJ1-2	CASSSYGGGGSYGYTF	TGTGCCAGCAGCTCCTACGGAGGGGGTGGGTCCTATGGCTACACCTTC
.	.	TRBV2	TRBJ1-1	CATGQGSSEAFF	TGTGCCACTGGGCAGGGGAGCTCTGAAGCTTTCTTT
many	TRBD1	TRBV7-9	TRBJ2-5	CASSFGQVKETQYF	TGTGCCAGCAGCTTCGGACAGGTCAAAGAGACCCAGTACTTC
many	TRBD1	TRBV12-3/TRBV12-4	TRBJ1-2	CAIHLTGNYGYTF	TGTGCCATCCACCTGACAGGGAACTATGGCTACACCTTC
.	.	TRBV9	TRBJ1-2	CATKADVNGYTF	TGTGCCACAAAGGCGGATGTGAATGGCTACACCTTC
few	TRBD1	TRBV7-2	TRBJ1-2	CASSFAGTGNGYTF	TGTGCCAGCAGCTTTGCCGGGACAGGGAATGGCTACACCTTC
.	.	TRBV10-3	TRBJ2-7	CAIRGLPTGELYF	TGTGCCATCAGGGGACTCCCTACCGGGGAGCTGTACTTC
.	.	TRBV20-1	TRBJ2-2	CSARGTGGANTGELFF	TGCAGTGCTAGAGGGACTGGGGGTGCGAACACCGGGGAGCTGTTTTTT
many	.	TRBV7-6	TRBJ2-7	CASSLEGESYEQYF	TGTGCCAGCAGCTTAGAGGGCGAATCCTACGAGCAGTACTTC
.	.	TRBV7-2	TRBJ1-3	CASSQPTLGTGGNTIYF	TGTGCCAGCAGCCAACCCACCCTCGGTACAGGTGGAAACACCATATATTTT
many	TRBD2	TRBV19	TRBJ2-2	CASRLLAGANTGELFF	TGTGCCAGTAGGCTCCTAGCGGGGGCGAACACCGGGGAGCTGTTTTTT